The T cell receptor beta chain under discussion was sequenced for a study of beta chain features in type 1 diabetes. The overall study: When patients were set against healthy donors, age, gender and cell yields were similar.

V gave up 7 bases and J gave up 7 bases; unmatched junction bases: 9. Per germline, CDR1 SGHRS and CDR2 YFSETQ. CDR3 length equals 15 residues. Only a few counts were recorded for this clone. Every isolated RNA sample was fully reverse transcribed, so sequencing captured expressed TCRB transcripts. The protocol was immunoSEQ multiplex PCR, while the TCRdb copy is restricted to in-frame clones and leaves out a portion. This sample has 200,000 to 300,000 clones, with approximately 14% found just once. The specimen was naive CD4+ T cells from blood. The clonotype was recovered from a woman aged 40 to 55 in good health. The V and J genes are TRBV5-1 and TRBJ1-6, with 9 bases that match TRBD1. The CDR3: CASRLSGTGNSPLHF. For the CDR3, the DNA is TGCGCCAGCCGCCTCTCCGGGACAGGGAATTCACCCCTCCACTTT. The full variable domain, with the rest looked up from reference TRBV5-1 and TRBJ1-6, is KAGVTQTPRYLIKTRGQQVTLSCSPISGHRSVSWYQQTPGQGLQFLFEYFSETQRNKGNFPGRFSGRQFSNSRSEMNVSTLELGDSALYLCASRLSGTGNSPLHFGNGTRLTVT.